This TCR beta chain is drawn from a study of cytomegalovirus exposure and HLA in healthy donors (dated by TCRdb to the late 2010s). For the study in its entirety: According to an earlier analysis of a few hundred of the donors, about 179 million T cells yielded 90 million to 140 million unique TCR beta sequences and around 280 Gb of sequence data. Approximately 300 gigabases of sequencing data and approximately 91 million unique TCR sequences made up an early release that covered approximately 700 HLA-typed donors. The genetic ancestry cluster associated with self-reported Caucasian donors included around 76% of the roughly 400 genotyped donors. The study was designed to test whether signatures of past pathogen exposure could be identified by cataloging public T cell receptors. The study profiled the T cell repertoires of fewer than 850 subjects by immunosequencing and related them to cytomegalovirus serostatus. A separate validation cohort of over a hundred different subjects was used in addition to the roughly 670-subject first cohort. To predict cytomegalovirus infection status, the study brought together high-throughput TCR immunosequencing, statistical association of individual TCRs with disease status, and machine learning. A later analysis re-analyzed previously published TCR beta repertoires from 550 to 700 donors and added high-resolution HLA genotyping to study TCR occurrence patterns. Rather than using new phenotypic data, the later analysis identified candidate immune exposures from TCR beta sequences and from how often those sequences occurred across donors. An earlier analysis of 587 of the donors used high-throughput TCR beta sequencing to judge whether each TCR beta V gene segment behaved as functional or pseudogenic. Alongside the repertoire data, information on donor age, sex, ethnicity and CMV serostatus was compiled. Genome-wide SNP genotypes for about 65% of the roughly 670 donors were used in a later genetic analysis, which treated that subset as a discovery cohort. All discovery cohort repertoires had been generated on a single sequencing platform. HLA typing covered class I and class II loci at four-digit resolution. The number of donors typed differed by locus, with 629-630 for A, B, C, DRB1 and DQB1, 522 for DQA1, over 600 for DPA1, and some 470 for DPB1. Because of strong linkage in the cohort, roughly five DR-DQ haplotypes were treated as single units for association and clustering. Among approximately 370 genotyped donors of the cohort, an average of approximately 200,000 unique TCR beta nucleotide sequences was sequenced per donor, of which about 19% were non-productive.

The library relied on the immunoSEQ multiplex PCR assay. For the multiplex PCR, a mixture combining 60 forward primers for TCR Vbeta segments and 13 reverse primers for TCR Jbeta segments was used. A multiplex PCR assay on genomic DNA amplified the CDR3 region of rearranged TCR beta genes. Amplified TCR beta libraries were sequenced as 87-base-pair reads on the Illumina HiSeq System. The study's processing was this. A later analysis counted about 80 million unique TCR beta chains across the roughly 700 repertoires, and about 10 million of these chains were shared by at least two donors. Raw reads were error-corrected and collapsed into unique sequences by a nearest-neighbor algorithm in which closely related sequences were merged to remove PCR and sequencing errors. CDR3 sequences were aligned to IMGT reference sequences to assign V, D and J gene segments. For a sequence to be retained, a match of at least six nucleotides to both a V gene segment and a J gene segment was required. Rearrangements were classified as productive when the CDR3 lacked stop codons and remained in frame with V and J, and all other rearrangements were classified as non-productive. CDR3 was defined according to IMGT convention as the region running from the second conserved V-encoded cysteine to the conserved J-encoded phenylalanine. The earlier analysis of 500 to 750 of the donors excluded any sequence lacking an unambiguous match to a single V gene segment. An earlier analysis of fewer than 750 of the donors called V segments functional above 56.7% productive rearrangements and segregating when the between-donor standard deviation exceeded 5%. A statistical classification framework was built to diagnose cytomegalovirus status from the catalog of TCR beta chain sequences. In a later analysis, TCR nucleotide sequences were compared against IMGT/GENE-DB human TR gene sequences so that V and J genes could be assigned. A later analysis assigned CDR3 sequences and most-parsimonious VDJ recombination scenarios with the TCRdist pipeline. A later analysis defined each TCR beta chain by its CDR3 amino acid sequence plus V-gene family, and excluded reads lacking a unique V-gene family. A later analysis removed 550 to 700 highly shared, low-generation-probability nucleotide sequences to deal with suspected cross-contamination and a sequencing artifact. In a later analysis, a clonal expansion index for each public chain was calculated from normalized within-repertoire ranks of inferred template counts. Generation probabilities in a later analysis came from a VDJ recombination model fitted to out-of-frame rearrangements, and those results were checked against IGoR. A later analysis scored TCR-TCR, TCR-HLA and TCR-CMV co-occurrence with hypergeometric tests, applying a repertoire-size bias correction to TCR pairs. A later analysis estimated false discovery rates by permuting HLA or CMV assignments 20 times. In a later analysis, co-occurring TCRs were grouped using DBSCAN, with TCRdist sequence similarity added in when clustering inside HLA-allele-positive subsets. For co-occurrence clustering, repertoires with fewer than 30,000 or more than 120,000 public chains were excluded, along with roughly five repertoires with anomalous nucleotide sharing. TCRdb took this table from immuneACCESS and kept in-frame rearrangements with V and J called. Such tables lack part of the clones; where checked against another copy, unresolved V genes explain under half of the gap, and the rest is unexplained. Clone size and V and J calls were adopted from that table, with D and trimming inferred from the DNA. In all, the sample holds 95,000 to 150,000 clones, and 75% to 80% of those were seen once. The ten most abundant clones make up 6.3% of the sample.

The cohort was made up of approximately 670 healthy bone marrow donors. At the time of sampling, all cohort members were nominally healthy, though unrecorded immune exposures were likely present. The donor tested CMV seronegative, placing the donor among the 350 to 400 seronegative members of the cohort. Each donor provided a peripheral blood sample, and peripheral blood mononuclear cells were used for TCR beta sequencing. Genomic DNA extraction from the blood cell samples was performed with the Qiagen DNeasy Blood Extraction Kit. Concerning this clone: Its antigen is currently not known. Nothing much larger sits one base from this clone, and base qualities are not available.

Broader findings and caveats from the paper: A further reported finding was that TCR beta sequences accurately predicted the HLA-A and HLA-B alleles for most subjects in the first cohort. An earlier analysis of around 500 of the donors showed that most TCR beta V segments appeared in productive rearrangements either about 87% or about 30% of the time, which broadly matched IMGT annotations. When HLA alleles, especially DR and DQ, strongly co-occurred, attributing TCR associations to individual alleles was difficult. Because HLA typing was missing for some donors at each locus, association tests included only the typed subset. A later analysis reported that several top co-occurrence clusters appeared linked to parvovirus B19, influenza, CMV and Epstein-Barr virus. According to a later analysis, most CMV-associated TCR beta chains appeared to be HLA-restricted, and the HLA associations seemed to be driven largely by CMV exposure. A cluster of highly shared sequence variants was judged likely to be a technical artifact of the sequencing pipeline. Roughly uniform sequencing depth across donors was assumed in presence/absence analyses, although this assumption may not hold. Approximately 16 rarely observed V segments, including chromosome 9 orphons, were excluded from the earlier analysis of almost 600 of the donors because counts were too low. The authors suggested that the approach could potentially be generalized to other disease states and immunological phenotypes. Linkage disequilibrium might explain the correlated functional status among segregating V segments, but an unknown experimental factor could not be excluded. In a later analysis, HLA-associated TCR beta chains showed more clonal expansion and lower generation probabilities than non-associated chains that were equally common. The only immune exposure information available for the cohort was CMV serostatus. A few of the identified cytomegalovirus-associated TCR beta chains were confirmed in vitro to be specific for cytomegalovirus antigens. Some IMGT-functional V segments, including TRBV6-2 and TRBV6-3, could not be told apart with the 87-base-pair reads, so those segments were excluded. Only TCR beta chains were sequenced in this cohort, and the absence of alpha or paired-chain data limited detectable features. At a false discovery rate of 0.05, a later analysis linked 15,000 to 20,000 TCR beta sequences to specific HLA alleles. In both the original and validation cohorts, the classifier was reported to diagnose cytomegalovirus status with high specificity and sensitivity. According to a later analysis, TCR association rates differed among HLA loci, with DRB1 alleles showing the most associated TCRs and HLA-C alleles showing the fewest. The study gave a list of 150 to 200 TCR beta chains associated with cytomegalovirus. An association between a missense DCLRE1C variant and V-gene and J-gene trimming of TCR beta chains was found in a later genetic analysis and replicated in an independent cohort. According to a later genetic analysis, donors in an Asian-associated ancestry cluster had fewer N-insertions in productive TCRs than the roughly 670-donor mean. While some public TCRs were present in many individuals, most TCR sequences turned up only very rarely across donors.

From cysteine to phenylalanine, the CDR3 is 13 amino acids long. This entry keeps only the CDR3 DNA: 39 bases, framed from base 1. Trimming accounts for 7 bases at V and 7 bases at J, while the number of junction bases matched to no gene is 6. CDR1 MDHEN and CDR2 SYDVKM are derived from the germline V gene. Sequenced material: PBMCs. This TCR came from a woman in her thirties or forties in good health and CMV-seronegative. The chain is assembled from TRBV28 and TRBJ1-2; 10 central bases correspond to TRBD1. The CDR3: CASMGTGVAGYTF. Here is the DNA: TGTGCCAGCATGGGGACAGGGGTCGCTGGCTACACCTTC.